A single sample is the source of the 2 T cell receptor beta chains below, sequenced in a study of a mutant IDH1 vaccine in newly diagnosed glioma. As to time point: baseline, week 1 (first vaccination visit). Indicated treatment: pre-vaccination baseline after standard-of-care therapy. Repertoires were generated with immunoSEQ multiplex PCR, while TCRdb's copy carries only in-frame clones and drops some. This sample has some 87,000 clones, with about 80% found just once. The material was PBMCs, obtained from a glioma patient treated with radiotherapy, temozolomide or both. All receptors come from a man in his forties with glioma.

The V call is TRBV7-6, the J call TRBJ1-4; 7 bases agree with TRBD1. The V and J ends lost 5 bases and 4 bases, in that order; junction bases with no gene match: 4. This CDR3 has 14 residues. The V gene's germline CDR1 is SGHVS and CDR2 FNYEAQ. This CDR3 reads CASSPTGDNEKLFF. The CDR3 nucleotides read TGTGCCAGCAGCCCTACAGGGGATAATGAAAAACTGTTTTTT.

In DNA form, the CDR3 reads TGTGCCAGCAGCGTAGGGTGGGGACAGGGCAATGAAAAACTGTTTTTT. Translating gives CASSVGWGQGNEKLFF. The rearrangement joins TRBV9 to TRBJ1-4; 9 bases agree with TRBD1. Germline V CDR1 and CDR2: SGDLS, YYNGEE. The CDR3 covers 16 residues. J lost 5 bases, V lost 0 bases, and 5 bases had no gene match. Full variable domain (remainder filled in from reference TRBV9 and TRBJ1-4): DSGVTQTPKHLITATGQRVTLRCSPRSGDLSVYWYQQSLDQGLQFLIQYYNGEERAKGNILERFSAQQFPDLHSELNLSSLELGDSALYFCASSVGWGQGNEKLFFGSGTQLSVL.